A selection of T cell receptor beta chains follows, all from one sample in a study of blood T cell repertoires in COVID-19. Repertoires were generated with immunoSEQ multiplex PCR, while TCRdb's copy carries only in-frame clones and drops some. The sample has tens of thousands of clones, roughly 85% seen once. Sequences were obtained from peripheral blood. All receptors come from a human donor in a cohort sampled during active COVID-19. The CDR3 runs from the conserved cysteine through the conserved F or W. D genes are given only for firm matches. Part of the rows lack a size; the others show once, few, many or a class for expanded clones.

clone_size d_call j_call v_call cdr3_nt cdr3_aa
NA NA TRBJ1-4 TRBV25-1 TGTGCCAGCAGTGTTACAGGGAATAATGAAAAACTGTTTTTT CASSVTGNNEKLFF
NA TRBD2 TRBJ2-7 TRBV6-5 TGTGCCAGCAGTTTTCTAGCGGGAGCCTCTGGCGCGGAGCAGTACTTC CASSFLAGASGAEQYF
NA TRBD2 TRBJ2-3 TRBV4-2 TGTGCCAGCAGCCCACCCCTTGGGCGGGGGGGCACAGATACGCAGTATTTT CASSPPLGRGGTDTQYF
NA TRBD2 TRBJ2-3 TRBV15 TGTGCCACCAGCAGAGATAGCGGGGGGGCAGATACGCAGTATTTT CATSRDSGGADTQYF
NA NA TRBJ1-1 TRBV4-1 TGCGCCAGCAGCCCCAGTCTGAACACTGAAGCTTTCTTT CASSPSLNTEAFF
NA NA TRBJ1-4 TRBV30 TGTGCCTGGAGTGTAGACACGGCGGGCATTGCAACTAATGAAAAACTGTTTTTT CAWSVDTAGIATNEKLFF
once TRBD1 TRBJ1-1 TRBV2 TGTGCCGGCAACAGGGGTGGGGACACTGAAGCTTTCTTT CAGNRGGDTEAFF
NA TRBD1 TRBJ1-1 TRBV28 TGTGCCAGCAGACCGACAGGGGCGGGGAACACTGAAGCTTTCTTT CASRPTGAGNTEAFF
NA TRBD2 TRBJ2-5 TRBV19 TGTGCCAGTACCTCTAGCGGGAGAGGGAAGACCCAGTACTTC CASTSSGRGKTQYF
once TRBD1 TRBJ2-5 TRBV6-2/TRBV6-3 TGTGCCAGCAGTTTCGGGACAGCTGAAGAGACCCAGTACTTC CASSFGTAEETQYF
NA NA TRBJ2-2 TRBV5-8 TGTGCCAGCAGCTTTCCAAGCTCTCTGGCCGGGGAGCTGTTTTTT CASSFPSSLAGELFF
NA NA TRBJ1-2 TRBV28 TGTGCCAGCAGTCGGGATTCTAACTATGGCTACACCTTC CASSRDSNYGYTF
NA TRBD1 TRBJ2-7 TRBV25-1 TGTGCCAGCAGTGAATATGACAGGGAGTTGTACTTC CASSEYDRELYF
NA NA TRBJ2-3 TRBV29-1 TGCAGCGCCCAGGAGGGGACAGATACGCAGTATTTT CSAQEGTDTQYF
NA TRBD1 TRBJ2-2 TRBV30 TGTGCCTGGAGTTACAGGGGGACCGGGGAGCTGTTTTTT CAWSYRGTGELFF
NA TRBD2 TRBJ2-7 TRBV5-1 TGCGCCAGCACCCCCGGGGGGGGACGGGTCGAGCAGTACTTC CASTPGGGRVEQYF
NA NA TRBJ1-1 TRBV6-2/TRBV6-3 TGTGCCAGCAGTTACGCCCGACAGATGAACACTGAAGCTTTCTTT CASSYARQMNTEAFF
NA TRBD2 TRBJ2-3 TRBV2 TGTGCCAGCAGGGGAGCGGGGGGAGATACGCAGTATTTT CASRGAGGDTQYF
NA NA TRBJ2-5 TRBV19 TGTGCCAGTAGTATCCAGGGGCACCAAGAGACCCAGTACTTC CASSIQGHQETQYF
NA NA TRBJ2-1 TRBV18 TGTGCCAGCTCACCACTAGCGATCGATGAGCAGTTCTTC CASSPLAIDEQFF
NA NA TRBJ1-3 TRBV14 TGTGCCAGCAGCCAAGACGTCGCAGGCTCTGGAAACACCATATATTTT CASSQDVAGSGNTIYF
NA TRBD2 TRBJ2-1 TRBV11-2 TGTGCCAGCAGCATTGGGACTAGCGGGAACAATGAGCAGTTCTTC CASSIGTSGNNEQFF
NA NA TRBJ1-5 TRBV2 TGTGCCAGCAGTGAGGAGGGTCAAGTCCAGCATTTT CASSEEGQVQHF
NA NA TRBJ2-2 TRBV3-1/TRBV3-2 TGTGCCAGCAGCCAAGTTAACGGGGAGCTGTTTTTT CASSQVNGELFF
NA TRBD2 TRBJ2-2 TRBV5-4 TGTGCCAGCAGCCGTAGCGGGCTGAACACCGGGGAGCTGTTTTTT CASSRSGLNTGELFF
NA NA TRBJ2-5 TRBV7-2 TGTGCCAGCAGCCCCTCCGGGGGAGGAGTGGAGACCCAGTACTTC CASSPSGGGVETQYF
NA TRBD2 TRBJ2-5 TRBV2 TGTGCCAGCATAAAAGGGAGGGTGGAGACCCAGTACTTC CASIKGRVETQYF
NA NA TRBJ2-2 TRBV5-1 TGCGCCAGCAGCTTGGTGCAGGGGGGCACCGGGGAGCTGTTTTTT CASSLVQGGTGELFF
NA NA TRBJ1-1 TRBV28 TGTGCCAGCAGTTTAGGGGGCCAGAGGGCTGAAGCTTTCTTT CASSLGGQRAEAFF
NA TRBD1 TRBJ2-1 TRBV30 TGTGCCTGGAGGGCCCGGGACAGGGGTGTGAATGAGCAGTTCTTC CAWRARDRGVNEQFF
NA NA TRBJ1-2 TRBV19 TGTGCCAGTAGTATTTCGGGAAACAGCTATGGCTACACCTTC CASSISGNSYGYTF
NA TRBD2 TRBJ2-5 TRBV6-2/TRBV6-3 TGTGCCAGCAACCCTAGCGGGAGCTCAGAGACCCAGTACTTC CASNPSGSSETQYF
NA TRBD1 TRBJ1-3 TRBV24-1 TGTGCCACCAGTGACCCAGGGGGCTCTGGAAACACCATATATTTT CATSDPGGSGNTIYF
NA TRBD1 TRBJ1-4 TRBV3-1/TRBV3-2 TGTGCCAGCAGCCCGGGACAGCAGTATGAAAAACTGTTTTTT CASSPGQQYEKLFF
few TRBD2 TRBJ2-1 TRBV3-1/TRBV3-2 TGTGCCAGCAGCCGAGGGCCGGGACTAGCGGGAGAGGGCGAGCAGTTCTTC CASSRGPGLAGEGEQFF
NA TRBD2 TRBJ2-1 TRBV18 TGTGCCAGCTCACCAAATAGCGGGGGGGCCTCTTATGAGCAGTTCTTC CASSPNSGGASYEQFF
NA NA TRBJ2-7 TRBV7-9 TGTGCCAGCAGCTTAACAGGGCGGGTCTACGAGCAGTACTTC CASSLTGRVYEQYF
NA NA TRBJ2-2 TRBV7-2 TGTGCCAGCAGCTTAGCTCTAGGGGAGCTGTTTTTT CASSLALGELFF
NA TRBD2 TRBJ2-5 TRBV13 TGTGCCAGCAGCTTACTAGGGAAAGATGATCGGGAGGGACAAGAGACCCAGTACTTC CASSLLGKDDREGQETQYF
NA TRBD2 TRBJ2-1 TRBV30 TGTGCCTGGGAGAAGGCTAGCGGGTATGATGAGCAGTTCTTC CAWEKASGYDEQFF
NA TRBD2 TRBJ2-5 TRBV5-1 TGCGCCAGCAGGTTGACTAGCGCCCAAGAGACCCAGTACTTC CASRLTSAQETQYF
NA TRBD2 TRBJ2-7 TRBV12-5 TGTGCTAGTGGTTTGGGACTAGCGGGTACCTACGAGCAGTACTTC CASGLGLAGTYEQYF
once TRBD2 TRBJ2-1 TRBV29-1 TGCAGCACCGCCCAAGCGGGAGGATTCAATGAGCAGTTCTTC CSTAQAGGFNEQFF
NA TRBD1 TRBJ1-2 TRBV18 TGTGCCAGCTCACCTACAGGGGACAACTATGGCTACACCTTC CASSPTGDNYGYTF
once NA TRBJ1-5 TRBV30 TGTGCCTGGAGCCTCAGGGACAATTTAAAGCAGCCCCAGCATTTT CAWSLRDNLKQPQHF
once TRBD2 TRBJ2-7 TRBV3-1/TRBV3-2 TGTGCCAGCAGCTTGGGACTAGCGGGAGTCGAGCAGTACTTC CASSLGLAGVEQYF
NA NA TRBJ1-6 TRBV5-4 TGTGCCAGCAGCACGACGGATAAAGGGGGTAATTCACCCCTCCACTTT CASSTTDKGGNSPLHF
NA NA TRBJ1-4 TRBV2 TGTGCCAGCATGGAGGAAAAACTGTTTTTT CASMEEKLFF
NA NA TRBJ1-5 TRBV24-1 TGTGCCACACAGGGTGAGAATCAGCCCCAGCATTTT CATQGENQPQHF
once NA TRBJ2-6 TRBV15 TGTGCCACCAGCAGAGATTTAGAGGTCAACGTCCTGACTTTC CATSRDLEVNVLTF
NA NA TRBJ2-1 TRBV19 TGTGCCAGTAGTCCCCCGCCCGGGACAAGCGACAATGAGCAGTTCTTC CASSPPPGTSDNEQFF